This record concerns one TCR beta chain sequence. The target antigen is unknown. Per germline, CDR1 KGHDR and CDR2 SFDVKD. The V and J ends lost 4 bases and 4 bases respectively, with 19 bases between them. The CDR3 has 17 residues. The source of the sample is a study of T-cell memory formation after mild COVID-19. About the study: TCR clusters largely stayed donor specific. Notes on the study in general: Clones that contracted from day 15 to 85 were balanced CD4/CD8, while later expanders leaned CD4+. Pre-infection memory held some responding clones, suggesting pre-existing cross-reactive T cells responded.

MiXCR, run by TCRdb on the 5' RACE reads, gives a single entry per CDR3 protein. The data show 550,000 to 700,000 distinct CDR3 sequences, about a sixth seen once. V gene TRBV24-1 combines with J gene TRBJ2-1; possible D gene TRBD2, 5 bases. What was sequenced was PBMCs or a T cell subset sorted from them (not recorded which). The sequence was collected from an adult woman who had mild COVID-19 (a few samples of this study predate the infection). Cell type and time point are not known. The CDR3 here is CATSDRGGLADYNEQFF. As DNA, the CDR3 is TGTGCCACCAGTGACAGAGGCGGGCTAGCCGATTACAATGAGCAGTTCTTC.